This entry concerns a single T cell receptor (beta chain). This CDR3 has 14 amino acids. V dropped 3 bases and J dropped 1 base, with 9 bases sitting between them. Per the germline V gene, CDR1 is KGHSH and CDR2 is LQKENI. The record originates from a study of blood T cell repertoires in COVID-19. Across the whole study: The samples span acute and convalescent COVID-19 from the United States, Italy and Spain.

In the original processing: Researchers report that nucleated cell counts were estimated from reference gene primer amplification. This table comes from immunoSEQ multiplex PCR, and its TCRdb copy is limited to in-frame clones, with some not included. The V and J calls and clone size were taken over from that table, and D and trimming were inferred from the DNA. This table holds approximately 170,000 clones, under 95% found once. The chain couples TRBV18 to TRBJ1-1; D is possibly TRBD1 (5 bases). The clonotype originates from a man between 60 and 70 years old with active or convalescent COVID-19. Input material: peripheral blood. The CDR3 region has the DNA TGTGCCAGCTCACCCCAGGGTTCGAACACTGAAGCTTTCTTT. Its translation is CASSPQGSNTEAFF.